A single sample gave rise to the 9 T cell receptor beta chains below, sequenced in a study of monozygotic twins with cystic fibrosis. Some clones are missing from TCRdb's copy, which holds only in-frame ones; the method was immunoSEQ multiplex PCR. In the table there are about 21,000 clones, 91% of which are singletons. Source material: blood. Receptor source: a girl under 10 years old with cystic fibrosis.

V is TRBV5-6 and J is TRBJ2-3; D unresolved. CDR1 and CDR2 (germline): SGHDT, YYEEEE. V was pared by 2 bases and J by 5 bases, with 3 bases between. The CDR3 consists of 11 residues. CDR3 nucleotide sequence: TGTGCCAGCAGCTTTGAAGATACGCAGTATTTT. Its translation is CASSFEDTQYF.

The chain links TRBV6-1 to TRBJ1-3; D call uncertain. The CDR3 runs 14 residues. Deletions cut 2 bases from V and 0 bases from J, with 5 bases between. Germline values: CDR1 MNHNS, CDR2 SASEGT. CDR3 sequence reads: CASSERSSGNTIYF. For the CDR3, the DNA is TGTGCCAGCAGTGAAAGGTCCTCTGGAAACACCATATATTTT.

This clone was found a few times. The J gene is TRBJ1-3, the V gene TRBV2; no firm D call. Trimming cost V 1 base and J 4 bases, with 2 bases left between them. From germline, CDR1 is SNHLY and CDR2 FYNNEI. The CDR3 runs to 12 residues. This CDR3 is CASSEGGNTIYF. CDR3 DNA sequence: TGTGCCAGCAGTGAAGGGGGAAACACCATATATTTT.

The chain joins TRBV4-2 to TRBJ1-4, with TRBD1 as a possible D gene (6 bases). The CDR3 runs to 15 residues. V dropped 0 bases and J dropped 8 bases, with 13 bases sitting between them. CDR1 and CDR2 (germline): LGHNA, YNFKEQ. The CDR3 sequence is CASSQDARGEEKLFF. Written as DNA, the CDR3 is TGTGCCAGCAGCCAAGATGCCAGGGGTGAGGAAAAACTGTTTTTT.

The genes are TRBV7-9 and TRBJ2-7, with 10 bases fitting TRBD1. Germline CDR1 is SEHNR and CDR2 is FQNEAQ (reference sequence). The CDR3 consists of 18 residues. V trimming: 4 bases; J trimming: 3 bases; junction bases outside the gene matches: 15. In nucleotides, the CDR3 is TGTGCCAGCAGCTCGAGAGAGTCCCGGGACAGGGGTAGCTACGAGCAGTACTTC. Translating it yields CASSSRESRDRGSYEQYF.

The rearrangement joins TRBV19 to TRBJ1-1, with D unclear. Trimming removed 3 bases at V and 5 bases at J, with 4 bases between. Looked up from germline, CDR1 is LNHDA and CDR2 is SQIVND (reference sequence). The CDR3 is 11 residues long. CDR3 residues: CASSMYTEAFF. CDR3 nucleotides: TGTGCCAGTAGTATGTATACTGAAGCTTTCTTT.

The chain links TRBV6-1 to TRBJ2-7; TRBD1 matches 8 bases. Germline V gene lookup returns CDR1 MNHNS and CDR2 SASEGT. With V trimmed by 2 bases and J by 0 bases, 3 bases remained unmatched. The length of the CDR3 is 15 residues. The CDR3 region has the DNA TGTGCCAGCAGTGAAAGGACAGGGAGCTCCTACGAGCAGTACTTC. The encoded protein is CASSERTGSSYEQYF.

V and J are TRBV7-8 and TRBJ1-6; D perhaps matches TRBD1 (5 bases). Trimming took off 8 bases at V and 0 bases at J, with 17 bases between the two ends. This CDR3 has 17 amino acids. Germline V gene sequence: CDR1 SGHVS, CDR2 FQNEAQ. The CDR3: CASGAGTTSSYNSPLHF. CDR3 nucleotide sequence: TGTGCCAGCGGGGCAGGGACGACTAGCTCCTATAATTCACCCCTCCACTTT. Using reference TRBV7-8 and TRBJ1-6 for the parts outside the CDR3, the full variable domain is GAGVSQSPRYKVAKRGQDVALRCDPISGHVSLFWYQQALGQGPEFLTYFQNEAQLDKSGLPSDRFFAERPEGSVSTLKIQRTQQEDSAVYLCASGAGTTSSYNSPLHFGNGTRLTVT.

V is TRBV5-1 and J is TRBJ1-1; D is possibly TRBD1 (5 bases). The V and J ends lost 8 bases and 0 bases respectively, with 11 bases between them. This CDR3 has 13 residues. CDR1 is SGHRS and CDR2 is YFSETQ in the germline V gene. CDR3 residues: CASRGEVNTEAFF. CDR3 coding DNA: TGCGCCAGTCGGGGGGAAGTGAACACTGAAGCTTTCTTT.